The 15 T cell receptor beta chains presented below share a single source sample, sequenced in a study of blood T cell repertoires in COVID-19. Assay used: immunoSEQ multiplex PCR; TCRdb lists only in-frame clones, some missing. The repertoire holds about 380,000 clones, with about 90% as singletons. The sequencing sample was made of peripheral blood. The receptors derive from a man aged 35 to 55 with acute or convalescent COVID-19.

This clone has just a few counts. The rearrangement links TRBV7-3 to TRBJ2-6; D gene ambiguous. The CDR3 length is 16 residues. V lost 2 bases, J lost 4 bases, and 12 bases lay in between. CDR1 and CDR2 (germline): SGHTA, FQGTGA. CDR3 sequence: CASSLGGAGGANVLTF. The CDR3 DNA reads TGTGCCAGCAGCTTAGGTGGCGCAGGCGGGGCCAACGTCCTGACTTTC.

This clone showed up just a few times. The chain is built from TRBV21-1 and TRBJ1-1; the D call in the table, TRBD1, was not verified against the DNA. TRBV21-1 is deemed a pseudogene. CDR3 size: 21 residues. For the CDR3, the DNA is TGTGCCAGCAGCAGCAGTTGCCGTCCGGACAGGGGCGTCCCCGTCCTTTTGAACGCTTTCTTT. Amino acids: CASSSSCRPDRGVPVLLNAFF.

V usage is TRBV7-2 and J usage is TRBJ2-1; the match to TRBD1 covers 8 bases. With 5 bases clipped from V and 4 bases from J, the junction kept 7 bases outside the gene matches. The V gene's germline CDR1 is SGHTA and CDR2 FQGNSA. The CDR3 consists of 15 residues. The CDR3 is CASSPTGAVYNEQFF. As DNA, the CDR3 is TGTGCCAGCAGCCCGACAGGGGCCGTTTACAATGAGCAGTTCTTC. Supplemented by reference TRBV7-2 and TRBJ2-1, the full variable domain reads GAGVSQSPSNKVTEKGKDVELRCDPISGHTALYWYRQSLGQGLEFLIYFQGNSAPDKSGLPSDRFSAERTGGSVSTLTIQRTQQEDSAVYLCASSPTGAVYNEQFFGPGTRLTVL.

This chain links TRBV5-5 with TRBJ1-5; D is perhaps TRBD1 (6 bases). The germline V gene has CDR1 SGHKS and CDR2 YYEKEE (reference sequence). CDR3 size: 16 residues. The V gene lost 0 bases and the J gene lost 4 bases, with 14 bases spanning the gap. DNA of the CDR3: TGTGCCAGCAGCTTGGTGCCAGGGGACGTGAATCAGCCCCAGCATTTT. Its translation: CASSLVPGDVNQPQHF.

The chain couples TRBV6-2 or TRBV6-3 to TRBJ2-3; D possibly corresponds to TRBD2 (6 bases). Germline loops: CDR1 MNHEY, CDR2 SVGEGT. Between the trimmed V and J ends, which lost 2 bases and 3 bases, there was a span of 6 bases. This CDR3 spans 13 amino acids. CDR3 bases: TGTGCCAGCAGTTACCGGGAGACAGATACGCAGTATTTT. This sequence encodes CASSYRETDTQYF.

The chain carries TRBV4-3 and TRBJ2-1; 8 bases align to TRBD1. This CDR3 is 16 amino acids long. From germline, CDR1 is LGHNA and CDR2 YSLEER. V gave up 0 bases and J gave up 6 bases; unmatched junction bases: 7. As DNA, the CDR3 is TGCGCCAGCAGCCAAGAGGAGAGGACAGGGATCAATGAGCAGTTCTTC. It encodes CASSQEERTGINEQFF.

The V and J genes are TRBV19 and TRBJ1-1; 9 nucleotides agree with TRBD1. From germline, CDR1 is LNHDA and CDR2 SQIVND (reference sequence). The V gene end was trimmed by 5 bases and the J gene end by 12 bases; junction bases not matched to a gene: 10. The CDR3 length is 13 residues. CDR3 DNA sequence: TGTGCCAGTAGTGCGGGACAGGGAATTGAGACTTTCTTT. Its translation is CASSAGQGIETFF.

The V call is TRBV2, the J call TRBJ1-2; maybe TRBD1 (6 bases). CDR3 length: 11 amino acids. Trimming stripped 6 bases from V and 8 bases from J, with 10 bases between. Germline V CDR1 and CDR2: SNHLY, FYNNEI. Here the CDR3 reads CASRTGSGYTF. The CDR3 DNA sequence: TGTGCCAGCAGGACAGGTTCCGGCTACACCTTC. The variable domain in full, with the rest retrieved from reference TRBV2 and TRBJ1-2, is EPEVTQTPSHQVTQMGQEVILRCVPISNHLYFYWYRQILGQKVEFLVSFYNNEISEKSEIFDDQFSVERPDGSNFTLKIRSTKLEDSAMYFCASRTGSGYTFGSGTRLTVV.

This chain joins TRBV24-1 and TRBJ2-7; D is possibly TRBD2 (5 bases). The V and J ends lost 3 bases and 5 bases respectively, with 16 bases between them. This CDR3 comprises 15 residues. Germline CDR1 is KGHDR and CDR2 is SFDVKD. Here the CDR3 DNA reads TGTGCCACCAGTGATCCGGACGTGGGAGCCCACGAGCAGTACTTC. Translating it yields CATSDPDVGAHEQYF.

The V gene is TRBV7-2, the J gene TRBJ2-3; 9 bases map to TRBD2. Trimming at V came to 2 bases and at J to 14 bases, leaving 11 bases not matched to a gene. The CDR3 runs to 14 residues. In germline, CDR1 is SGHTA, CDR2 FQGNSA. The CDR3 DNA follows: TGTGCCAGCAGCTTATCCCCTAGCGGGGATCGCTGGTATTTT. This encodes CASSLSPSGDRWYF. Combining the CDR3 with reference TRBV7-2 and TRBJ2-3 gives the whole variable domain GAGVSQSPSNKVTEKGKDVELRCDPISGHTALYWYRQSLGQGLEFLIYFQGNSAPDKSGLPSDRFSAERTGGSVSTLTIQRTQQEDSAVYLCASSLSPSGDRWYFGPGTRLTVL.

The V and J genes are TRBV6-5 and TRBJ2-5, with D tentatively TRBD2 (5 bases). V gave up 8 bases and J gave up 2 bases, with 9 bases separating them. The CDR3 is 12 residues long. CDR1 and CDR2 from the germline V gene are MNHEY and SVGAGI. CDR3 protein: CASRGSQETQYF. In DNA, the CDR3 is TGTGCCAGCCGAGGGAGTCAAGAGACCCAGTACTTC.

J is TRBJ2-5 and V is TRBV5-1, with 11 nucleotides matching TRBD1. The germline V gene encodes CDR1 SGHRS and CDR2 YFSETQ. Trimming cost V 8 bases and J 4 bases; bases outside gene matches: 7. This CDR3 contains 14 residues. Written as DNA, the CDR3 is TGCGCCAGTTCGGGGACAGGGGGTTTAGAGACCCAGTACTTC. It yields the protein CASSGTGGLETQYF.

The rearrangement joins TRBV10-1 to TRBJ1-6; D unclear. From germline, CDR1 is WNHNN and CDR2 SYGVQD (reference sequence). The CDR3 runs to 18 residues. The CDR3, as DNA: TGCTCGAGGCGAAAATTAGTAGAGAAGAGCTCCTATAATTCACCCCTCCACTTT. This translates into CSRRKLVEKSSYNSPLHF.

J is TRBJ2-1 and V is TRBV5-4; 9 positions agree with TRBD1. Germline V gene lookup returns CDR1 SGHNT and CDR2 YYREEE (reference sequence). CDR3 size: 15 residues. After removal of 4 bases from V and 3 bases from J, the junction contained 5 bases not matched to a gene. The CDR3 region is CASSAGQGIYNEQFF. The DNA of the CDR3 is TGTGCCAGCAGCGCGGGACAGGGTATCTACAATGAGCAGTTCTTC.

This chain uses TRBV19 with TRBJ2-1; 14 nucleotides align to TRBD2. V shed 4 bases and J 8 bases; nucleotides not matched to a gene: 13. The CDR3 runs 18 residues. Germline lookup yields CDR1 LNHDA and CDR2 SQIVND (reference sequence). This CDR3 reads CASSRKPGLAGVSHEQFF. Written as DNA, the CDR3 is TGTGCCAGTAGTAGGAAGCCGGGACTAGCGGGAGTCTCTCATGAGCAGTTCTTC.